These 27 T cell receptor beta chains were sequenced from one sample in a study of blood T cell repertoires in COVID-19. The data were produced by immunoSEQ multiplex PCR, yet TCRdb's version contains in-frame clones alone and is incomplete. The sample contains 55,000 to 90,000 clones, approximately 90% of which appear only once. The sequencing sample was made of peripheral blood. The source is a human donor in a cohort sampled during active COVID-19.

This chain links TRBV19 with TRBJ2-2, with 9 bases identical to TRBD2. The ends lost 3 bases at V and 6 bases at J; junction bases unmatched: 8. Germline V CDR1 and CDR2: LNHDA, SQIVND (reference sequence). This CDR3 has 16 amino acids. The CDR3 nucleotides read TGTGCCAGTAGTATCCCCAGACTAGCGGTCGCCGGGGAGCTGTTTTTT. This translates into CASSIPRLAVAGELFF.

This clone appeared once. The J gene is TRBJ2-5, the V gene TRBV7-9, with TRBD2 identical over 9 bases. The trim removed 6 bases at V and 5 bases at J, leaving 7 bases unmatched. The CDR3 sequence is 14 residues long. Looked up from germline, CDR1 is SEHNR and CDR2 is FQNEAQ (reference sequence). The chain's CDR3 is CASRVSGSIETQYF. The CDR3 nucleotides read TGTGCCAGCAGGGTTAGCGGGAGTATTGAGACCCAGTACTTC.

This chain uses TRBV2 with TRBJ2-7; unclear D gene. From germline, CDR1 is SNHLY and CDR2 FYNNEI. V was pared by 5 bases and J by 2 bases, with 16 bases between. CDR3 length equals 15 residues. The CDR3 spells CASSRGASAAYEQYV. The CDR3 coding sequence is TGTGCCAGCAGTCGAGGAGCTTCGGCCGCCTACGAGCAGTACGTC.

The genes are TRBV6-5 and TRBJ1-1, with 9 nucleotides matching TRBD1. CDR1 is MNHEY and CDR2 is SVGAGI in the germline V gene. CDR3 length equals 13 residues. The junction had 4 bases not matched to a gene; V was cut back by 7 bases and J by 4 bases. The CDR3 region has the DNA TGTGCCAGCAAATGGGACAGGGCCACTGAAGCTTTCTTT. Translation: CASKWDRATEAFF.

This chain links TRBV7-7 with TRBJ2-3, with TRBD2 matching 8 bases. CDR1 is SSHAT and CDR2 is FNYEAQ in the germline V gene (reference sequence). Trimming cost V 8 bases and J 1 base; bases outside gene matches: 5. CDR3 length: 14 amino acids. CDR3 sequence reads: CASASGSGTDTQYF. CDR3 nucleotide sequence: TGTGCCAGCGCAAGCGGGAGTGGCACAGATACGCAGTATTTT.

The V call is TRBV21-1, the J call TRBJ2-4; the DNA was not compared with TRBD2, the D call given in the table. TRBV21-1 is a known pseudogene. This CDR3 comprises 20 residues. The DNA for the CDR3 is TGTGCCAGCATCCCCCCTCGGACCCCGAGCCAGCGGGCGGCCAAAAACATTCAGTACTTC. Protein product: CASIPPRTPSQRAAKNIQYF.

The chain employs TRBV7-9 and TRBJ2-1; D perhaps matches TRBD2 (7 bases). The CDR3 extends over 14 amino acids. The germline V gene has CDR1 SEHNR and CDR2 FQNEAQ (reference sequence). V lost 5 bases and J lost 8, with 16 bases in between. The CDR3 region is CASSPMKGGHEQFF. The CDR3 DNA reads as TGTGCCAGCAGCCCCATGAAGGGGGGGCATGAGCAGTTCTTC.

In this sample, this clone turned up once. The rearrangement links TRBV9 to TRBJ2-3; the match to TRBD1 covers 7 bases. The J segment lost 3 bases and the V segment lost 3 bases, leaving 4 bases of the junction unmatched. CDR1 is SGDLS, CDR2 YYNGEE, per germline. CDR3 length: 14 amino acids. The CDR3 nucleotides read TGTGCCAGCAGCGCGACAGGGACGACAGATACGCAGTATTTT. Amino acid sequence: CASSATGTTDTQYF.

The chain links TRBV6-6 to TRBJ2-4; unclear D gene. The CDR3 loop spans 15 amino acids. Trimming left V 0 bases short and J 15 bases short, with 21 bases between. Looked up from germline, CDR1 is MNHNY and CDR2 is SVGAGI (reference sequence). CDR3 in amino acids: CASSYSGYYEAQLYF. The CDR3 DNA reads TGTGCCAGCAGTTACTCCGGGTATTATGAGGCCCAACTGTACTTC.

The gene calls are TRBV10-3 and TRBJ2-3, with D perhaps TRBD2 (6 bases). CDR3 length equals 13 residues. Germline CDR1 is ENHRY and CDR2 is SYGVKD. With 7 bases removed from V and 3 bases from J, the gap between germline ends came to 11 bases. CDR3 region: CAIMGGKTDTQYF. In DNA form, the CDR3 reads TGTGCCATCATGGGCGGGAAGACAGATACGCAGTATTTT.

In its sample, this clone was seen once. The CDR3 DNA sequence: TGTGCCAGCAGCCCTCAGGACAGGGGCCGGTTGCACACCTTC. Its protein product is CASSPQDRGRLHTF. The chain uses TRBV6-6 and TRBJ1-2; 9 bases agree with TRBD1. This CDR3 has 14 amino acids. The trim removed 6 bases at V and 12 bases at J, leaving 14 bases unmatched. CDR1 MNHNY and CDR2 SVGAGI come from the germline V gene (reference sequence).

V and J are TRBV15 and TRBJ2-1; TRBD1 matches 7 bases. This CDR3 is built from 15 residues. The J segment lost 5 bases and the V segment lost 6 bases, leaving 10 bases of the junction unmatched. Per germline, CDR1 LNHNV and CDR2 YYDKDF (reference sequence). The CDR3 coding sequence is TGTGCCACCAGTCTTAGAGTTCAGGGGGACAATGAGCAGTTCTTC. Translated: CATSLRVQGDNEQFF. Using reference TRBV15 and TRBJ2-1 for the parts outside the CDR3, the full variable domain is DAMVIQNPRYQVTQFGKPVTLSCSQTLNHNVMYWYQQKSSQAPKLLFHYYDKDFNNEADTPDNFQSRRPNTSFCFLDIRSPGLGDTAMYLCATSLRVQGDNEQFFGPGTRLTVL.

Only one count was recorded for this clone. The rearrangement links TRBV9 to TRBJ1-1, with 7 bases fitting TRBD1. Germline V gives CDR1 SGDLS, CDR2 YYNGEE. Trimming at V came to 4 bases and at J to 7 bases, leaving 13 bases not matched to a gene. This CDR3 region has 15 residues. The CDR3 region is CASSIQSTGISEAFF. CDR3 nucleotides: TGTGCCAGCAGCATACAATCGACAGGGATCAGTGAAGCTTTCTTT.

J is TRBJ2-1 and V is TRBV19; 7 bases are a match to TRBD2. There are 12 residues in the CDR3. Per germline, CDR1 LNHDA and CDR2 SQIVND (reference sequence). The CDR3 is CAASGGYNEQFF. The CDR3 DNA reads TGTGCGGCTAGCGGAGGGTACAATGAGCAGTTCTTC.

V usage is TRBV5-1 and J usage is TRBJ1-5, with D possibly TRBD1 on 5 matching bases. V was pared by 4 bases and J by 1 base, with 12 bases between. CDR3 length: 15 residues. From germline, CDR1 is SGHRS and CDR2 YFSETQ. The CDR3 spells CASSDNPGSNQPQHF. In nucleotides, the CDR3 is TGCGCCAGCAGCGACAACCCAGGGAGCAATCAGCCCCAGCATTTT.

The count of this clone is one. The J gene is TRBJ1-2, the V gene TRBV5-6, with D uncertain. V lost 5 bases and J lost 4, with 18 bases in between. Per germline, CDR1 SGHDT and CDR2 YYEEEE. The CDR3 contains 15 residues. The CDR3: CASSFLLQNPYGYTF. CDR3 DNA sequence: TGTGCCAGCAGTTTCCTGTTACAGAACCCCTATGGCTACACCTTC. The entire variable domain, with the rest obtained from reference TRBV5-6 and TRBJ1-2, is as follows: DAGVTQSPTHLIKTRGQQVTLRCSPKSGHDTVSWYQQALGQGPQFIFQYYEEEERQRGNFPDRFSGHQFPNYSSELNVNALLLGDSALYLCASSFLLQNPYGYTFGSGTRLTVV.

The CDR3: CASSPRPGLAGGNTDTQYF. DNA of the CDR3: TGTGCCAGCAGCCCTCGGCCGGGACTAGCGGGAGGAAACACAGATACGCAGTATTTT. V gene TRBV9 combines with J gene TRBJ2-3; 15 bases fit TRBD2. The CDR3 contains 19 residues. V lost 4 bases to trimming and J lost 2 bases; unmatched junction nucleotides: 11. CDR1 and CDR2 from the germline V gene are SGDLS and YYNGEE.

V and J are TRBV10-3 and TRBJ1-1; tentatively, D is TRBD1 (6 bases). Between the trimmed V and J ends, which lost 3 bases and 3 bases, there was a span of 8 bases. The CDR3 runs to 13 residues. Germline V gives CDR1 ENHRY, CDR2 SYGVKD. The CDR3 DNA reads as TGTGCCATCAGTGACAGGGGCGACACTGAAGCTTTCTTT. The encoded protein is CAISDRGDTEAFF.

In this sample, this clone turned up once. This chain connects TRBV5-4 to TRBJ2-3; TRBD2 matches 8 bases. The CDR3 has 17 amino acids. Germline V CDR1 and CDR2: SGHNT, YYREEE (reference sequence). With V trimmed by 4 bases and J by 2 bases, 12 bases remained unmatched. CDR3 amino acids: CASSPGLATSVTDTQYF. Here the CDR3 DNA reads TGTGCCAGCAGCCCCGGTTTGGCGACTAGCGTCACAGATACGCAGTATTTT.

The genes are TRBV9 and TRBJ2-3; no clear D. Looked up from germline, CDR1 is SGDLS and CDR2 is YYNGEE. V lost 1 base to trimming and J lost 1 base, with 4 bases between them. This CDR3 region has 13 residues. CDR3 sequence: CASSVPGTDTQYF. The CDR3 region has the DNA TGTGCCAGCAGCGTACCGGGCACAGATACGCAGTATTTT.

The chain combines TRBV9 with TRBJ2-6, with D hard to call. The CDR3 is made up of 15 amino acids. Germline-derived CDR1 and CDR2 are SGDLS and YYNGEE. V was cut by 7 bases and J by 2 bases, with 13 bases left in between. The CDR3 DNA sequence: TGTGCCAGCTCACGACTCGCGCCTGGGGCCAACGTCCTGACTTTC. Translated: CASSRLAPGANVLTF.

J is TRBJ2-1 and V is TRBV11-3, with 8 nucleotides matching TRBD2. Trimming took 5 bases from V and 7 from J; bases not matched to a gene: 10. The CDR3 is made up of 15 amino acids. Germline loops: CDR1 SGHNT, CDR2 YENEEA. The CDR3 region has the DNA TGTGCCAGCAGCGGTAGCGGGATCACGAGGAATGAGCAGTTCTTC. It specifies CASSGSGITRNEQFF. Based on the CDR3 plus reference TRBV11-3 and TRBJ2-1, the full variable domain is EAGVVQSPRYKIIEKKQPVAFWCNPISGHNTLYWYLQNLGQGPELLIRYENEEAVDDSQLPKDRFSAERLKGVDSTLKIQPAELGDSAVYLCASSGSGITRNEQFFGPGTRLTVL.

The rearrangement links TRBV5-4 to TRBJ2-5; 11 bases fit TRBD2. Germline loops: CDR1 SGHNT, CDR2 YYREEE (reference sequence). Trimming at V came to 7 bases and at J to 4 bases, leaving 9 bases not matched to a gene. The CDR3 is 15 residues long. CDR3 residues: CASGGLAGGGETQYF. The CDR3 DNA reads TGTGCCAGCGGGGGATTAGCGGGAGGGGGAGAGACCCAGTACTTC.

This clone was seen just once. This chain uses TRBV6-5 with TRBJ2-3, with D unclear. CDR3 length equals 14 residues. The V end was cut by 0 bases, the J end by 6 bases, with 10 bases between. CDR1 and CDR2 from the germline V gene are MNHEY and SVGAGI. CDR3 coding DNA: TGTGCCAGCAGTTACTCGAAACCCGAGGATACGCAGTATTTT. This sequence encodes CASSYSKPEDTQYF.

The genes are TRBV7-6 and TRBJ2-5; 8 bases agree with TRBD2. Trimming cost V 4 bases and J 3 bases; bases outside gene matches: 7. Germline V CDR1 and CDR2: SGHVS, FNYEAQ. The CDR3 runs 15 residues. The CDR3 DNA follows: TGTGCCAGCAGCTCCGGGACTAGGATAGAAGAGACCCAGTACTTC. Its translation: CASSSGTRIEETQYF.

This chain uses TRBV3-1 (or the pseudogene TRBV3-2) with TRBJ2-7, with TRBD2 matching 8 bases. V shed 1 base, J shed 4 bases, and the junction held 9 bases outside the gene matches. There are 16 residues in the CDR3. CDR1 LGHDT and CDR2 YNNKEL come from the germline V gene (reference sequence). In DNA, the CDR3 is TGTGCCAGCAGCCAAGGGGAAGCAGCGGGAGAATACGAGCAGTACGTC. Translating gives CASSQGEAAGEYEQYV.

V and J are TRBV18 and TRBJ2-7; TRBD1 might be the D (5 bases). The CDR3 length is 14 residues. Germline V gene data show CDR1 as KGHSH and CDR2 as LQKENI. The V and J ends lost 1 base and 5 bases respectively, with 12 bases between them. The CDR3 DNA sequence: TGTGCCAGCTCACCACTGAGGACATCCCACGAGCAGTACTTC. Protein: CASSPLRTSHEQYF.